This T cell receptor beta chain came from a study of blood T cell repertoires in COVID-19. Sequenced by immunoSEQ multiplex PCR; TCRdb stores in-frame clones only, minus some. The repertoire holds almost 200,000 clones, with roughly nine tenths as singletons. Trimming at V came to 4 bases and at J to 4 bases, leaving 6 bases not matched to a gene. Germline values: CDR1 MDHEN, CDR2 SYDVKM. The CDR3 consists of 15 residues. Cohort allocation depended upon clinical history that participants reported. The TCR sequence derives from a young woman who had recovered from COVID-19. The gene calls are TRBV28 and TRBJ2-2; 7 nucleotides align to TRBD1. Source material: PBMCs or T cells enriched from blood (not recorded which). Written as DNA, the CDR3 is TGTGCCAGCAGTTCTCCGGGACAGACCACCGGGGAGCTGTTTTTT. Protein: CASSSPGQTTGELFF. The full variable domain, in which reference TRBV28 and TRBJ2-2 provide the parts outside the CDR3, is DVKVTQSSRYLVKRTGEKVFLECVQDMDHENMFWYRQDPGLGLRLIYFSYDVKMKEKGDIPEGYSVSREKKERFSLILESASTNQTSMYLCASSSPGQTTGELFFGEGSRLTVL.